In its sample, the clone carrying this T cell receptor (beta chain) was seen once. This sample was included in a study of blood T cell repertoires in COVID-19. Patients in Seattle were enrolled during active infection, then followed longitudinally. The CDR3 has 14 residues. Germline V CDR1 and CDR2: GTSNPN, SVGIG (reference sequence). The V end lost 0 bases, the J end lost 8 bases, and 16 bases lay between the germline ends. Sequencing used immunoSEQ multiplex PCR; TCRdb keeps in-frame clones, though not all of them. The sample has roughly 440,000 clones, approximately 88% seen once. The sequence derives from a woman between 50 and 59 years old with COVID-19, enrolled during active disease. Specimen: peripheral blood. The chain carries TRBV30 and TRBJ1-1; unclear D gene. The CDR3 region is CAWSVLVLGGEAFF. For the CDR3, the DNA is TGTGCCTGGAGTGTACTTGTTTTGGGAGGAGAAGCTTTCTTT.